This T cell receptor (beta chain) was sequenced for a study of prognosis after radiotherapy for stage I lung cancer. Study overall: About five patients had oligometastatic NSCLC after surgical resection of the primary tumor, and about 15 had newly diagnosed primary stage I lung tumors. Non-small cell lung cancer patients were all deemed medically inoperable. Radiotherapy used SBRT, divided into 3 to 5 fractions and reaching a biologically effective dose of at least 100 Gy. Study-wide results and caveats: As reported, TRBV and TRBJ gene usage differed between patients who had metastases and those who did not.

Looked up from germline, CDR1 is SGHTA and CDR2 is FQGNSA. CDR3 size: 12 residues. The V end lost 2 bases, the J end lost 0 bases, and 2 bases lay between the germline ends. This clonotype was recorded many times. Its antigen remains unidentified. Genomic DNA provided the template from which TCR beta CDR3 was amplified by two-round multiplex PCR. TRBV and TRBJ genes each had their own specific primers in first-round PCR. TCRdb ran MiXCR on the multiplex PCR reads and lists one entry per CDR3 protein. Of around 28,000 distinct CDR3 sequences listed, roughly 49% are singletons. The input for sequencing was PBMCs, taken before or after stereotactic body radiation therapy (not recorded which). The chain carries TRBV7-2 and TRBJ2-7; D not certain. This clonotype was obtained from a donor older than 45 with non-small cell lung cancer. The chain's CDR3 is CASSLSSYEQYF. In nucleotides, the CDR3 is TGTGCCAGCAGCTTATCCTCCTACGAGCAGTACTTC.